Following are 27 T cell receptor beta chains from one sample sequenced in a study of blood T cell repertoires in COVID-19. Profiled with immunoSEQ multiplex PCR; TCRdb holds only in-frame clones, not every one. In the table there are some 120,000 clones, 70% to 80% of which are singletons. Sequencing was performed on peripheral blood. The receptors stem from a human donor in a cohort sampled during active COVID-19.

The chain recombines TRBV2 with TRBJ1-5; D gene ambiguous. Per germline, CDR1 SNHLY and CDR2 FYNNEI. Between the trimmed V and J ends, which lost 2 bases and 0 bases, there was a span of 8 bases. The CDR3 length is 15 residues. This CDR3 reads CASSEQFLSNQPQHF. The CDR3 DNA sequence: TGTGCCAGCAGTGAACAGTTCCTTAGCAATCAGCCCCAGCATTTT.

The chain employs TRBV2 and TRBJ2-7, with 8 bases lining up with TRBD2. CDR1 and CDR2 from the germline V gene are SNHLY and FYNNEI. This CDR3 is built from 14 residues. V shed 6 bases, J shed 4 bases, and the junction held 8 bases outside the gene matches. The CDR3 DNA reads as TGTGCCAGCAGCGGGGGGGCAGTGGGGTACGAGCAGTACTTC. Translated, it gives CASSGGAVGYEQYF. The full variable domain, rest sourced from reference TRBV2 and TRBJ2-7, is EPEVTQTPSHQVTQMGQEVILRCVPISNHLYFYWYRQILGQKVEFLVSFYNNEISEKSEIFDDQFSVERPDGSNFTLKIRSTKLEDSAMYFCASSGGAVGYEQYFGPGTRLTVT.

In this sample, this clone turned up once. The V gene is TRBV10-3, the J gene TRBJ1-1, with 8 bases lining up with TRBD1. The germline CDR1 and CDR2 sequences are ENHRY and SYGVKD. The length of the CDR3 is 14 residues. The J segment lost 5 bases and the V segment lost 7 bases, leaving 9 bases of the junction unmatched. CDR3 sequence (DNA): TGTGCCATCAATGGACAGGGATCGGGAACTGAAGCTTTCTTT. This sequence encodes CAINGQGSGTEAFF.

This clone was observed a few times. The rearrangement joins TRBV10-2 to TRBJ2-7; 8 bases are shared with TRBD1. Germline values: CDR1 WSHSY, CDR2 SAAADI. The CDR3 sequence is 14 residues long. The V and J ends lost 2 bases and 0 bases, in that order; junction bases with no gene match: 0. CDR3 sequence reads: CASSEGTGSYEQYF. In DNA, the CDR3 is TGCGCCAGCAGTGAGGGGACAGGCTCCTACGAGCAGTACTTC.

The chain carries TRBV6-1 and TRBJ1-5; the match to TRBD1 covers 8 bases. The V segment lost 2 bases and the J segment 2 bases; nucleotides outside the gene matches: 8. The germline V gene encodes CDR1 MNHNS and CDR2 SASEGT. This CDR3 has 17 residues. The CDR3 DNA is TGTGCCAGCAGTGAATCCCCGACAGGGGACGGCAATCAGCCCCAGCATTTT. Its protein is CASSESPTGDGNQPQHF.

The chain links TRBV2 to TRBJ1-1, with D perhaps matching TRBD1 (6 bases). Trimming cost V 8 bases and J 5 bases, with 9 bases left between them. Germline V CDR1 and CDR2: SNHLY, FYNNEI. The CDR3 is 11 amino acids. CDR3 protein: CASDRLTEAFF. The CDR3 nucleotides read TGTGCCAGCGACAGGTTGACTGAAGCTTTCTTT.

The V call is TRBV28, the J call TRBJ1-3, with D possibly TRBD1 on 6 matching bases. Germline V gives CDR1 MDHEN, CDR2 SYDVKM. The V and J ends lost 4 bases and 3 bases respectively, with 16 bases between them. The CDR3 consists of 16 residues. The CDR3 region has the DNA TGTGCCAGCAGTTGGGGGGGACACGAAGATGGAAACACCATATATTTT. Translating gives CASSWGGHEDGNTIYF. The variable domain in full, completed from reference TRBV28 and TRBJ1-3, reads DVKVTQSSRYLVKRTGEKVFLECVQDMDHENMFWYRQDPGLGLRLIYFSYDVKMKEKGDIPEGYSVSREKKERFSLILESASTNQTSMYLCASSWGGHEDGNTIYFGEGSWLTVV.

The chain employs TRBV7-9 and TRBJ1-5, with 7 bases that match TRBD1. This CDR3 comprises 15 residues. Germline assignment: CDR1 SEHNR and CDR2 FQNEAQ (reference sequence). V gave up 5 bases and J gave up 7 bases; unmatched junction bases: 11. CDR3 DNA sequence: TGTGCCAGCAGCCCTTTTGAGGGGGCGGGCCAGCCCCAGCATTTT. It translates to CASSPFEGAGQPQHF. Full variable domain (outside the CDR3, taken from reference TRBV7-9 and TRBJ1-5): DTGVSQNPRHKITKRGQNVTFRCDPISEHNRLYWYRQTLGQGPEFLTYFQNEAQLEKSRLLSDRFSAERPKGSFSTLEIQRTEQGDSAMYLCASSPFEGAGQPQHFGDGTRLSIL.

V gene TRBV6-5 combines with J gene TRBJ1-2; maybe TRBD1 (6 bases). V dropped 7 bases and J dropped 8 bases, with 20 bases sitting between them. The CDR3 has 14 amino acids. Germline assignment: CDR1 MNHEY and CDR2 SVGAGI. Here the CDR3 DNA reads TGTGCCAGCAAAACAGGGAGCCGATCGTTAGGCTACACCTTC. It codes for CASKTGSRSLGYTF.

This clone turned up a few times. The genes are TRBV7-8 and TRBJ2-7; no firm D call. Germline V gives CDR1 SGHVS, CDR2 FQNEAQ. Trimming left V 4 bases short and J 0 bases short, with 16 bases between. This CDR3 spans 16 amino acids. For the CDR3, the DNA is TGTGCCAGCAGCTATGATTCCACTGGTAGCTCCTACGAGCAGTACTTC. Its translation is CASSYDSTGSSYEQYF. Looking up the rest from reference TRBV7-8 and TRBJ2-7 gives the full variable domain: GAGVSQSPRYKVAKRGQDVALRCDPISGHVSLFWYQQALGQGPEFLTYFQNEAQLDKSGLPSDRFFAERPEGSVSTLKIQRTQQEDSAVYLCASSYDSTGSSYEQYFGPGTRLTVT.

This chain links TRBV5-1 with TRBJ1-2, with 8 bases matching TRBD1. CDR3 length equals 17 residues. In germline, CDR1 is SGHRS, CDR2 YFSETQ. V trimming: 2 bases; J trimming: 1 base; junction bases outside the gene matches: 10. The CDR3 region is CASSFGPGQARNYGYTF. The CDR3 bases are TGCGCCAGCAGCTTCGGCCCGGGACAGGCGCGTAACTATGGCTACACCTTC. The variable domain in full, completed from reference TRBV5-1 and TRBJ1-2, reads KAGVTQTPRYLIKTRGQQVTLSCSPISGHRSVSWYQQTPGQGLQFLFEYFSETQRNKGNFPGRFSGRQFSNSRSEMNVSTLELGDSALYLCASSFGPGQARNYGYTFGSGTRLTVV.

The V call is TRBV11-3, the J call TRBJ2-7; D is possibly TRBD1 (5 bases). Trimming removed 4 bases from V and 6 bases from J, with 13 bases in between. Germline CDR1 SGHNT, CDR2 YENEEA. This CDR3 has 13 residues. CDR3 in DNA: TGTGCCAGCAGCTCCCCCGACAGTCTCGAGCAGTACTTC. Its translation: CASSSPDSLEQYF.

The chain recombines TRBV6-4 with TRBJ1-5, with unresolved D. Germline CDR1 and CDR2: MRHNA and SNTAGT. The CDR3 covers 15 residues. Trimming removed 4 bases from V and 0 bases from J, with 10 bases in between. CDR3 residues: CASSGRFYSNQPQHF. In nucleotides, the CDR3 is TGTGCCAGCAGTGGGAGGTTTTATAGCAATCAGCCCCAGCATTTT.

V is TRBV5-4 and J is TRBJ2-1; 10 positions agree with TRBD2. V was pared by 4 bases and J by 4 bases, with 8 bases of the junction left unmatched. Germline V gene data show CDR1 as SGHNT and CDR2 as YYREEE (reference sequence). This CDR3 region has 16 residues. CDR3 amino acids: CASSPTGTSDYNEQFF. CDR3 nucleotide sequence: TGTGCCAGCAGCCCTACCGGGACTAGCGATTACAATGAGCAGTTCTTC.

This chain joins TRBV3-1 (or the pseudogene TRBV3-2) and TRBJ1-1; D may be TRBD1 (6 bases). Germline CDR1 reads LGHDT; CDR2 reads YNNKEL (reference sequence). Trimming took 1 base from V and 4 from J, leaving 16 bases between them. The CDR3 contains 16 residues. The CDR3 DNA reads as TGTGCCAGCAGCCAAGTAACAGGGAGTCTTGGCACTGAAGCTTTCTTT. Residues: CASSQVTGSLGTEAFF.

Of note for this clone: Other nucleotide sequences in the sample specify the same CDR3. J is TRBJ2-7 and V is TRBV7-9; D remains ambiguous. The germline gives CDR1 SEHNR, CDR2 FQNEAQ (reference sequence). Deletions cut 1 base from V and 0 bases from J, with 7 bases between. The CDR3 is 14 residues long. The CDR3 coding sequence is TGTGCCAGCAGCTTAGTCCGGAGCTCCTACGAGCAGTACTTC. Translating it yields CASSLVRSSYEQYF. Full variable domain (remainder filled in from reference TRBV7-9 and TRBJ2-7): DTGVSQNPRHKITKRGQNVTFRCDPISEHNRLYWYRQTLGQGPEFLTYFQNEAQLEKSRLLSDRFSAERPKGSFSTLEIQRTEQGDSAMYLCASSLVRSSYEQYFGPGTRLTVT.

This sequence joins TRBV6-1 and TRBJ1-5; D unclear. Trimming took off 1 base at V and 4 bases at J, with 8 bases between the two ends. Per the germline V gene, CDR1 is MNHNS and CDR2 is SASEGT. This CDR3 has 14 amino acids. The CDR3 sequence is CASSEGSRNQPQHF. The CDR3 nucleotides are TGTGCCAGCAGTGAAGGATCGAGGAATCAGCCCCAGCATTTT.

For the CDR3, the DNA is TGTGCCAGCAGCCATCCACTAAACACCATATATTTT. Translation: CASSHPLNTIYF. This sequence joins TRBV3-1 (or the pseudogene TRBV3-2) and TRBJ1-3; D gene ambiguous. V lost 3 bases and J 6 bases, leaving 6 bases between the germline ends. Germline lookup yields CDR1 LGHDT and CDR2 YNNKEL (reference sequence). CDR3 size: 12 residues.

This chain uses TRBV6-4 with TRBJ2-7; weak D call: TRBD1 (6 bases). The CDR3 is 20 residues long. Trimming cost V 6 bases and J 2 bases, with 32 bases left between them. In germline, CDR1 is MRHNA, CDR2 SNTAGT. CDR3 coding DNA: TGTGCCAGCAGCCCCATTAGGCAGGGGCCGTCGAATACCGACCCCTACGAGCAGTACTTC. It encodes CASSPIRQGPSNTDPYEQYF.

Written as DNA, the CDR3 is TGTGCCAGCAGCTTGGATCCTGCAACTAATGAAAAACTGTTTTTT. Its protein is CASSLDPATNEKLFF. The gene calls are TRBV5-5 and TRBJ1-4; D ambiguous. V lost 0 bases to trimming and J lost 0 bases, with 6 bases between them. Germline CDR1 reads SGHKS; CDR2 reads YYEKEE (reference sequence). The CDR3 runs to 15 residues.

J is TRBJ1-1 and V is TRBV13; D gene uncertain. The CDR3 totals 15 residues. V lost 0 bases to trimming and J lost 1 base, with 9 bases between them. Germline loops: CDR1 PRHDT, CDR2 FYEKMQ (reference sequence). CDR3 in amino acids: CASSLGQRSNTEAFF. The CDR3 coding sequence is TGTGCCAGCAGCTTAGGACAGAGATCGAACACTGAAGCTTTCTTT.

This clone showed up just a few times. The chain combines TRBV9 with TRBJ1-1, with D possibly TRBD1 on 6 matching bases. This CDR3 has 14 amino acids. Deletions cut 2 bases from V and 4 bases from J, with 12 bases between. Germline lookup yields CDR1 SGDLS and CDR2 YYNGEE. The CDR3 coding sequence is TGTGCCAGCAGCGTTAACACAGGGCCCACTGAAGCTTTCTTT. Its translation is CASSVNTGPTEAFF.

The sample holds one count of this clone. The rearrangement joins TRBV3-1 (or the pseudogene TRBV3-2) to TRBJ1-4, with a possible D match to TRBD1 (5 bases). Looked up from germline, CDR1 is LGHDT and CDR2 is YNNKEL (reference sequence). The CDR3 is made up of 11 amino acids. The V gene lost 4 bases and the J gene lost 8 bases, with 5 bases spanning the gap. CDR3 sequence (DNA): TGTGCCAGCAGCCGACAGGAAAAACTGTTTTTT. Encoded protein: CASSRQEKLFF.

The DNA for the CDR3 is TGTGCCGGGGGGAGTTTATCGAGTGAAAAACTGTTTTTT. It yields the protein CAGGSLSSEKLFF. V gene TRBV7-9 combines with J gene TRBJ1-4; TRBD1 is a possible D gene (5 bases). This CDR3 comprises 13 residues. Trimming pared 11 bases from V and 7 bases from J, leaving 17 bases between. CDR1 and CDR2 (germline): SEHNR, FQNEAQ (reference sequence).

The rearrangement joins TRBV5-6 to TRBJ2-7; tentatively, D is TRBD1 (6 bases). From germline, CDR1 is SGHDT and CDR2 YYEEEE. Trimming shortened V by 4 bases and J by 5 bases, and 10 bases separated the two germline ends. The CDR3 runs to 12 residues. CDR3: CASSTYRDEQYF. The CDR3 DNA is TGTGCCAGCAGCACCTACAGGGACGAGCAGTACTTC.

The CDR3 sequence: CAWSGQYQETQYF. CDR3 DNA: TGTGCCTGGAGTGGCCAGTACCAAGAGACCCAGTACTTC. V is TRBV30 and J is TRBJ2-5; the D is unclear. Germline values: CDR1 GTSNPN, CDR2 SVGIG (reference sequence). The CDR3 runs 13 residues. Trimming pared 1 base from V and 0 bases from J, leaving 6 bases between.

This chain uses TRBV7-8 with TRBJ2-5; 9 nucleotides line up with TRBD1. Per germline, CDR1 SGHVS and CDR2 FQNEAQ. V lost 2 bases to trimming and J lost 5 bases; unmatched junction nucleotides: 9. The CDR3 consists of 16 residues. CDR3 bases: TGTGCCAGCAGCTTACTCACAGGGGGCGCGGGGGAGACCCAGTACTTC. Its protein product is CASSLLTGGAGETQYF.